In its sample, the clone carrying this T cell receptor beta chain was seen a few times. This sample was included in a study of response to subunit inactivated influenza vaccine. The CDR3 has 15 residues. Trimming left V 0 bases short and J 0 bases short, with 9 bases between. Germline-derived CDR1 and CDR2 are DFQATT and SNEGSKA (reference sequence). A single record per CDR3 protein comes from TCRdb applying MiXCR to the RT-PCR reads. The data contain a few hundred thousand distinct CDR3 sequences, about a fifth of them singletons. The specimen comprised PBMCs from blood, sampled about 20 months after vaccination. This clonotype was obtained from a man between 45 and 75 years old who received an inactivated influenza vaccine. The V gene is TRBV20-1, the J gene TRBJ1-3; D ambiguous. CDR3 protein: CSARDQARSGNTIYF. As DNA, the CDR3 is TGCAGTGCTAGAGATCAGGCCCGCTCTGGAAACACCATATATTTT.